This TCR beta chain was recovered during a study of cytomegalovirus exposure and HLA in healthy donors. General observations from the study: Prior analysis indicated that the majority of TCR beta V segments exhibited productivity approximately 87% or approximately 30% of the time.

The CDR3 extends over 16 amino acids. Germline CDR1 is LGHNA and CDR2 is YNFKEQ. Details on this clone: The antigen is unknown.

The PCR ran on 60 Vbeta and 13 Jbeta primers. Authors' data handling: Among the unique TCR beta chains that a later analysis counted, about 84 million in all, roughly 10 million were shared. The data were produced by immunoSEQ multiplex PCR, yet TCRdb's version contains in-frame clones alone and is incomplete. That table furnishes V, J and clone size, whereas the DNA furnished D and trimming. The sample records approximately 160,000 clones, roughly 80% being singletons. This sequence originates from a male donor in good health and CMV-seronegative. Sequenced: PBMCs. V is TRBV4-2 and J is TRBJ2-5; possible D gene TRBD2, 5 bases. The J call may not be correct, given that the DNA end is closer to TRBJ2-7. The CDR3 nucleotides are TGTGCCAGCAGCCAAGATTGGCGAGGGCTTTCCTACGAGCAGTACTTC. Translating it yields CASSQDWRGLSYEQYF.